The clone carrying this TCR beta chain was picked up a small number of times. Its antigen is unidentified. The entry originates in a study of OX40 agonist ivuxolimab in advanced cancers. Study as a whole: A mean age of around 66 years, range roughly 20 to 90, was recorded, and roughly 80% were male.

Overall study results and limits: Compared with CD4+, CD8+ T cells on average had more expanded clones.

The table came from immunoSEQ multiplex PCR; TCRdb's copy has only in-frame clones and leaves some out. The table lists over 30,000 clones, approximately 90% of them singletons. The CDR3 has 19 residues. The TCR originated in an adult with an advanced solid tumor such as melanoma, head and neck, liver or kidney cancer. Sequenced here: CD4+ or CD8+ T cells sorted from blood, sampled in a trial of the OX40 agonist ivuxolimab. The V gene is TRBV21-1, the J gene TRBJ1-5. TRBV21-1 is described as a pseudogene. CDR3 amino acids: CASSKRRAGRPSHNQPQHF. CDR3 DNA: TGTGCCAGCAGCAAACGTAGGGCAGGCCGACCATCCCACAATCAGCCCCAGCATTTT.